This paragraph reports one T cell receptor beta chain. The data were produced by immunoSEQ multiplex PCR, yet TCRdb's version contains in-frame clones alone and is incomplete. The sample consists of some 67,000 clones, approximately 92% of them appearing once. The data were taken from a study of T cell changes during pregnancy in multiple sclerosis. In germline, CDR1 is KGHSH, CDR2 LQKENI. This CDR3 spans 13 amino acids. Trimming took off 6 bases at V and 5 bases at J, with 12 bases between the two ends. The chain recombines TRBV18 with TRBJ2-3; D ambiguous. The specimen was peripheral blood, collected in the first trimester of pregnancy. This receptor was obtained from a female donor with multiple sclerosis, enrolled in a pregnancy study. The DNA of the CDR3 is TGTGCCAGCTCGTCATCGTTCGGAGATACGCAGTATTTT. It encodes CASSSSFGDTQYF.